These 22 T cell receptor beta chains were all obtained from the same sample, sequenced in a study of tumor T cells in aggressive B-cell lymphoma (dated by TCRdb to 2016 to 2017). The library came from the immunoSEQ multiplex PCR assay. This is the immuneACCESS table as TCRdb keeps it, with only in-frame sequences that have V and J called. A part of the clones is gone; compared with another copy, unresolved V genes explain less than half, and the rest is unexplained. The sample table contains about 3,600 clones; only one count was recorded for 86% of them. 3.5% to 4.5% of the sample comes from the top ten. The specimen sequenced was tumor tissue. These receptors came from an adult with diffuse large B cell lymphoma.

The chain carries TRBV27 and TRBJ1-2; 9 nucleotides line up with TRBD1. Trimming removed 6 bases from V and 8 bases from J; junction bases left unmatched: 7. The CDR3 runs 13 residues. Germline loops: CDR1 MNHEY, CDR2 SMNVEV (reference sequence). As DNA, the CDR3 is TGTGCCAGCAGATCGGGACAGGGTACGGGCTACACCTTC. It specifies CASRSGQGTGYTF.

The sample holds one count of this clone. V is TRBV6-1 and J is TRBJ1-5; D is possibly TRBD1 (6 bases). The CDR3 length is 16 residues. Germline V gene sequence: CDR1 MNHNS, CDR2 SASEGT. V lost 4 bases and J 0 bases, leaving 13 bases between the germline ends. The CDR3 reads CASSGRGGNSNQPQHF. The CDR3 region has the DNA TGTGCCAGCAGTGGACGAGGGGGAAATAGCAATCAGCCCCAGCATTTT.

Written as DNA, the CDR3 is TGTGCCAGCAGTCCCCGGACTAGCGAATACGAGCAGTACTTC. Its translation is CASSPRTSEYEQYF. The rearrangement joins TRBV28 to TRBJ2-7, with TRBD2 matching 9 bases. The CDR3 is 14 residues long. J gave up 4 bases and V 5 bases, and 6 bases lay outside the gene matches. The germline V gene encodes CDR1 MDHEN and CDR2 SYDVKM.

The gene calls are TRBV6-5 and TRBJ2-5; D gene unclear. The germline V gene encodes CDR1 MNHEY and CDR2 SVGAGI. Trimming shortened V by 8 bases and J by 5 bases, and 21 bases separated the two germline ends. The CDR3 contains 15 residues. CDR3 sequence reads: CASQPSPRGAETQYF. As DNA, the CDR3 is TGTGCCAGCCAGCCCTCCCCCCGCGGCGCGGAGACCCAGTACTTC.

V and J are TRBV19 and TRBJ2-7; tentatively, D is TRBD1 (6 bases). V was shortened by 6 bases and J by 2 bases, with 11 bases between the two germline ends. The CDR3 spans 13 residues. CDR1 and CDR2 from the germline V gene are LNHDA and SQIVND (reference sequence). Here the CDR3 reads CASSPGHPYEQYF. Written as DNA, the CDR3 is TGTGCCAGTAGCCCGGGACATCCCTACGAGCAGTACTTC.

The chain couples TRBV27 to TRBJ2-1; 8 nucleotides match TRBD2. V shed 6 bases and J 7 bases; nucleotides not matched to a gene: 11. From germline, CDR1 is MNHEY and CDR2 SMNVEV (reference sequence). CDR3 length equals 15 residues. CDR3 sequence reads: CASSLAGPGGNEQFF. The CDR3 coding sequence is TGTGCCAGCAGCCTAGCGGGTCCGGGAGGGAATGAGCAGTTCTTC.

Here the CDR3 reads CASSAPGRTSYNEQFF. The CDR3, as DNA: TGTGCCAGCAGTGCCCCGGGGAGGACCTCCTACAATGAGCAGTTCTTC. The genes are TRBV6-1 and TRBJ2-1, with D possibly TRBD2 on 6 matching bases. V was pared by 4 bases and J by 0 bases, with 13 bases between. This CDR3 spans 16 amino acids. Germline-derived CDR1 and CDR2 are MNHNS and SASEGT.

The CDR3 DNA reads TGTGCCATCAGTGAGTCGACTCCGTCGGGGACTGAAGCTTTCTTT. It yields the protein CAISESTPSGTEAFF. The rearrangement joins TRBV10-3 to TRBJ1-1; D is unclear. Germline lookup yields CDR1 ENHRY and CDR2 SYGVKD. The V and J ends lost 0 bases and 5 bases respectively, with 13 bases between them. The CDR3 runs 15 residues.

By frequency in the sample, this clone is large. This rearrangement joins TRBV13 to TRBJ1-2; no definite D call. Germline lookup yields CDR1 PRHDT and CDR2 FYEKMQ (reference sequence). V lost 0 bases and J lost 8, with 7 bases in between. This CDR3 has 12 amino acids. Here the CDR3 reads CASSLGTAGYTF. The CDR3 DNA sequence: TGTGCCAGCAGCTTAGGGACTGCGGGCTACACCTTC.

The chain links TRBV21-1 to TRBJ2-6; TRBD2 is taken as the D call from the table, unchecked against the DNA. TRBV21-1 constitutes a pseudogene. The CDR3 extends over 21 amino acids. CDR3 nucleotide sequence: TGTGCCAGCAGCAAAACAAGAAAACAACTAGCGGGGGTTGGTGGGGCCAACGTCCTGACTTTC. Translating it yields CASSKTRKQLAGVGGANVLTF.

The chain links TRBV7-9 to TRBJ2-7; the D gene is possibly TRBD1 (6 bases). CDR3 length equals 14 residues. The germline gives CDR1 SEHNR, CDR2 FQNEAQ (reference sequence). The ends were cut back, 5 bases at V and 2 bases at J, with 13 bases in the middle. CDR3 coding DNA: TGTGCCAGCAGCCTCGAGGACAGTACCTACGAGCAGTACTTC. Translated, it gives CASSLEDSTYEQYF. The variable domain in full, with the rest retrieved from reference TRBV7-9 and TRBJ2-7, is DTGVSQNPRHKITKRGQNVTFRCDPISEHNRLYWYRQTLGQGPEFLTYFQNEAQLEKSRLLSDRFSAERPKGSFSTLEIQRTEQGDSAMYLCASSLEDSTYEQYFGPGTRLTVT.

This chain connects TRBV5-6 to TRBJ1-3; D remains ambiguous. The V end lost 4 bases, the J end lost 0 bases, and 14 bases lay between the germline ends. The germline V gene has CDR1 SGHDT and CDR2 YYEEEE. The CDR3 length is 16 residues. The DNA of the CDR3 is TGTGCCAGCAGCATGACCCGGGTCCGCTCTGGAAACACCATATATTTT. This translates into CASSMTRVRSGNTIYF.

The chain combines TRBV19 with TRBJ2-7; TRBD2 aligns across 7 bases. Germline CDR1 and CDR2: LNHDA and SQIVND (reference sequence). There are 15 residues in the CDR3. The trim removed 5 bases at V and 1 base at J, leaving 8 bases unmatched. CDR3 DNA sequence: TGTGCCAGTAGTTCCTTAGCGGGCCTTTCCTACGAGCAGTACTTC. As protein: CASSSLAGLSYEQYF.

The chain recombines TRBV2 with TRBJ1-2; D gene ambiguous. This CDR3 contains 14 residues. Germline V gives CDR1 SNHLY, CDR2 FYNNEI. Trimming removed 2 bases from V and 0 bases from J, with 7 bases in between. The DNA for the CDR3 is TGTGCCAGCAGTGAACTGACACCTAACTATGGCTACACCTTC. Translating gives CASSELTPNYGYTF.

CDR3 bases: TGCGCCAGCAGCGCACAGGGCTTCAAGTCCTACGAGCAGTACTTC. As protein: CASSAQGFKSYEQYF. The chain joins TRBV5-1 to TRBJ2-7; TRBD1 might be the D (6 bases). The CDR3 length is 15 residues. Germline CDR1 and CDR2: SGHRS and YFSETQ. Trimming pared 4 bases from V and 1 base from J, leaving 15 bases between.

CDR3 DNA sequence: TGTGCCAGCAGCTTGGGGTTGACGGAGGGTCATGGCTACACCTTC. This translates into CASSLGLTEGHGYTF. The chain combines TRBV11-2 with TRBJ1-2; D uncertain. Trimming left V 3 bases short and J 6 bases short, with 17 bases between. The germline gives CDR1 SGHAT, CDR2 FQNNGV. The CDR3 spans 15 residues.

The genes are TRBV4-3 and TRBJ1-2, with D perhaps TRBD1 (5 bases). V was cut by 0 bases and J by 0 bases, with 14 bases left in between. From germline, CDR1 is LGHNA and CDR2 YSLEER. The CDR3 sequence is 17 residues long. CDR3 in amino acids: CASSQDVETDPNYGYTF. The DNA of the CDR3 is TGCGCCAGCAGCCAAGATGTAGAGACAGACCCTAACTATGGCTACACCTTC.

The chain recombines TRBV13 with TRBJ1-6, with 7 bases matching TRBD1. The CDR3 length is 15 residues. The J segment lost 7 bases and the V segment lost 5 bases, leaving 8 bases of the junction unmatched. Germline loops: CDR1 PRHDT, CDR2 FYEKMQ (reference sequence). CDR3 sequence (DNA): TGTGCCAGCAGCCTACAGGGGATTAGGAATTCACCCCTCCACTTT. Translating it yields CASSLQGIRNSPLHF.

The chain combines TRBV7-3 with TRBJ2-1, with no clear D. With 2 bases removed from V and 7 bases from J, the gap between germline ends came to 9 bases. CDR3 length equals 13 residues. Germline V gene data show CDR1 as SGHTA and CDR2 as FQGTGA. The DNA for the CDR3 is TGTGCCAGCAGCTTATTCCGGTCGAATGAGCAGTTCTTC. Protein sequence: CASSLFRSNEQFF. Full variable domain (remainder filled in from reference TRBV7-3 and TRBJ2-1): GAGVSQTPSNKVTEKGKYVELRCDPISGHTALYWYRQSLGQGPEFLIYFQGTGAADDSGLPNDRFFAVRPEGSVSTLKIQRTERGDSAVYLCASSLFRSNEQFFGPGTRLTVL.

The genes are TRBV6-5 and TRBJ2-3; 8 positions match TRBD2. The CDR3 covers 14 residues. The ends lost 6 bases at V and 6 bases at J; junction bases unmatched: 8. Germline CDR1 reads MNHEY; CDR2 reads SVGAGI. CDR3 protein: CASSSSGGGDTQYF. CDR3 nucleotides: TGTGCCAGCAGCTCCTCCGGCGGGGGGGATACGCAGTATTTT.

The V gene is TRBV21-1, the J gene TRBJ1-1. TRBV21-1 is flagged as a pseudogene. The CDR3 is made up of 13 amino acids. The CDR3 sequence: CASSKLKAPEAFF. Written as DNA, the CDR3 is TGTGCCAGCAGCAAATTGAAAGCCCCTGAAGCTTTCTTT.

This clone was observed once. The V and J genes are TRBV10-2 and TRBJ2-3; TRBD2 is a possible D gene (5 bases). V shed 5 bases and J shed 2 bases, with 11 bases lying between them. CDR3 size: 14 residues. In germline, CDR1 is WSHSY, CDR2 SAAADI. The CDR3 bases are TGCGCCAGCAGTCCTAGCTCCCCCACAGATACGCAGTATTTT. The encoded protein is CASSPSSPTDTQYF.